This T cell receptor (beta chain) appears in the sequencing data of a study of T cell responses to AZD1222 COVID-19 vaccine. Germline CDR1 and CDR2: SGHRS and YFSETQ. V lost 0 bases to trimming and J lost 1 base, with 8 bases between them. The CDR3 runs 14 residues. Libraries were prepared by immunoSEQ multiplex PCR; TCRdb keeps only in-frame clonotypes and omits some of them. Seen here are about 180,000 clones, approximately 91% observed once, and the top ten hold around 1.9%. The material sequenced was peripheral blood, taken 28 days after the second AZD1222 dose. The chain couples TRBV5-1 to TRBJ2-7, with no clear D. The sequence came from an adult who received the AZD1222 COVID-19 vaccine. CDR3 coding DNA: TGCGCCAGCAGCTTGGTACTGGGATCCTACGAGCAGTACTTC. This sequence encodes CASSLVLGSYEQYF.